Sequencing of this TCR beta chain was carried out in a study of cytomegalovirus exposure and HLA in healthy donors. In the PCR, 60 Vbeta and 13 Jbeta primers were used. The method was immunoSEQ multiplex PCR; TCRdb's version includes in-frame clones alone and lacks a portion of them. Of nearly 110,000 clones in the sample, about three quarters are singletons; the top ten hold roughly 6%. The V gene lost 1 base and the J gene lost 6 bases, with 16 bases spanning the gap. The germline gives CDR1 SGHAT, CDR2 FQNNGV. The CDR3 totals 15 residues. The chain combines TRBV11-2 with TRBJ2-7; TRBD1 is a possible D gene (5 bases). The sample comprised PBMCs. This TCR came from a woman aged 45 to 65 in good health and CMV-seropositive. The CDR3 nucleotides are TGTGCCAGCAGCTTAGTAGCCGGGTGGGGCTCCGAGCAGTACTTC. Protein product: CASSLVAGWGSEQYF. The full variable domain, rest sourced from reference TRBV11-2 and TRBJ2-7, is EAGVAQSPRYKIIEKRQSVAFWCNPISGHATLYWYQQILGQGPKLLIQFQNNGVVDDSQLPKDRFSAERLKGVDSTLKIQPAKLEDSAVYLCASSLVAGWGSEQYFGPGTRLTVT.